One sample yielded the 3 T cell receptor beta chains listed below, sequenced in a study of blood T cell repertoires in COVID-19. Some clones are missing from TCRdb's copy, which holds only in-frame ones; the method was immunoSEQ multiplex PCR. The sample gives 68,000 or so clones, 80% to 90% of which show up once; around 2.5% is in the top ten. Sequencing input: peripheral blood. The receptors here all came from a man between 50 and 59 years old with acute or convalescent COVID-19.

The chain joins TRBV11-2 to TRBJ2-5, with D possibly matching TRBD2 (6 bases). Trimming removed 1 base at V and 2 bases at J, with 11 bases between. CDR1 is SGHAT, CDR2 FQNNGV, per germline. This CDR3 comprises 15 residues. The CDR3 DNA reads TGTGCCAGCAGCTTAGGCCCGGGAGAGCAAGAGACCCAGTACTTC. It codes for CASSLGPGEQETQYF. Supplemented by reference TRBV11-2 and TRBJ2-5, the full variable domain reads EAGVAQSPRYKIIEKRQSVAFWCNPISGHATLYWYQQILGQGPKLLIQFQNNGVVDDSQLPKDRFSAERLKGVDSTLKIQPAKLEDSAVYLCASSLGPGEQETQYFGPGTRLLVL.

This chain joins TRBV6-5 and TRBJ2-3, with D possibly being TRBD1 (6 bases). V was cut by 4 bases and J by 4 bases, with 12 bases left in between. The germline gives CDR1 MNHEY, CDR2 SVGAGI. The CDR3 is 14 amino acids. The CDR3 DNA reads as TGTGCCAGCAGTTTAGGGGGAGTCCCAGATACGCAGTATTTT. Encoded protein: CASSLGGVPDTQYF.

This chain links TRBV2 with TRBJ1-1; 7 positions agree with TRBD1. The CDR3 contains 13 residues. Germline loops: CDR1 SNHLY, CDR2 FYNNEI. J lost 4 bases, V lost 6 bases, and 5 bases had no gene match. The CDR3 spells CASSATGATEAFF. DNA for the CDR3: TGTGCCAGCAGCGCTACAGGGGCCACTGAAGCTTTCTTT.